The rows below give T cell receptor beta chains drawn from one sample of a study of OX40 agonist ivuxolimab in advanced cancers. This table comes from immunoSEQ multiplex PCR, and its TCRdb copy is limited to in-frame clones, with some not included. The table includes about 32,000 clones, roughly 76% detected once. The sequences come from CD4+ or CD8+ T cells sorted from blood, collected in a trial of the OX40 agonist ivuxolimab. The source is an adult with an advanced solid tumor such as melanoma, head and neck, liver or kidney cancer. Both conserved end residues are trimmed from each CDR3. Fields, in order: V gene, J gene, CDR3 protein.

TRBV7-2	TRBJ1-4	ASSLVGGLEKLF
TRBV27	TRBJ1-4	ASRRNNRENEKLF
TRBV19	TRBJ2-4	ASSPREAKNIQY
TRBV6-5	TRBJ1-2	ASSYLGGGYT
TRBV4-1	TRBJ1-1	ASSQESLNTEAF
TRBV6-6	TRBJ2-1	ASSYARGNEQF
TRBV27	TRBJ2-7	ASSLLPVSYEQY
TRBV10-3	TRBJ2-7	ATGPQDYEQY
TRBV19	TRBJ2-4	ASTRRGALDIQY
TRBV28	TRBJ1-3	ASSSLGFRGAGNTIY
TRBV7-9	TRBJ2-7	ASSLEGGGYEQY
TRBV7-2	TRBJ1-2	ASSFSPSLYGYT
TRBV2	TRBJ2-2	ASSTDRRNTGELF
TRBV7-9	TRBJ2-2	ASSPRGQGSTGELF
TRBV7-9	TRBJ2-7	ASSPHGGMGEQY
TRBV1	TRBJ1-1	TSSQGLGGTEAF
TRBV5-1	TRBJ1-5	ASSRAGGQPQH
TRBV18	TRBJ2-2	ASSPPRGGTGELF
TRBV28	TRBJ1-2	ASGNLIDKPYGYT
TRBV4-2	TRBJ1-4	ASSQPRGATNEKLF